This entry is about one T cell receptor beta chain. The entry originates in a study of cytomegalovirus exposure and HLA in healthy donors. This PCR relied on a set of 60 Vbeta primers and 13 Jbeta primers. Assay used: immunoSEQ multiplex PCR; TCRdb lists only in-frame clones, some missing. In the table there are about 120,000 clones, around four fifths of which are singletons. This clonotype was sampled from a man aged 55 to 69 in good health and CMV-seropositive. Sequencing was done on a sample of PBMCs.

The CDR3 coding sequence is TGCGCCAGCAGCTCAAGAGGGCTAGCGGGGTTAGGGTACCAAGAGACCCAGTACTTC. Encoded protein: CASSSRGLAGLGYQETQYF. The rearrangement links TRBV4-1 to TRBJ2-5; the match to TRBD2 covers 9 bases. V lost 5 bases, J lost 0 bases, and 16 bases stayed unmatched. This CDR3 has 19 residues. Germline CDR1 and CDR2: MGHRA and YSYEKL.